This T cell receptor beta chain was observed in a study of spatial heterogeneity in lung cancer. General study results and limits: Within tumors, counts of expanded alpha and beta TCRs tracked tumor mutation counts.

This CDR3 is 12 amino acids long. Looked up from germline, CDR1 is SEHNR and CDR2 is FQNEAQ (reference sequence). After removal of 4 bases from V and 7 bases from J, the junction contained 1 base not matched to a gene. Unique molecular identifiers tagged every individual TCR cDNA molecule. TCRdb reanalysed the 5' RACE reads using MiXCR and keeps one entry per CDR3 protein. The sample carries some 18,000 distinct CDR3 sequences, 7.5% recorded once. Time point denoted: sample taken at primary tumor resection. Samples were donated by 72 untreated early-stage non-small cell lung cancer patients. Sequencing of whole RNA from tumor, nontumor lung or frozen PBMC involved no sorting. Regarding this clonotype: Antigen unknown.

The specimen was lung tumor tissue, collected at surgery. This clonotype originated in a male donor with early-stage non-small cell lung cancer. The J gene is TRBJ1-2, the V gene TRBV7-9, with 9 bases matching TRBD1. CDR3 protein: CASSSGQGGYTF. CDR3 coding DNA: TGTGCCAGCAGCTCGGGACAGGGTGGCTACACCTTC.